This T cell receptor (beta chain) was retrieved from a study of OX40 agonist ivuxolimab in advanced cancers. Germline CDR1 LNHDA, CDR2 SQIVND (reference sequence). The CDR3 consists of 12 residues. V was clipped by 8 bases and J by 3 bases, with 11 bases between them. Measured with immunoSEQ multiplex PCR; TCRdb has only the in-frame clones, and not every one. Found here are around 37,000 clones, approximately 80% of them singletons; the top ten hold roughly a fifth. The chain joins TRBV19 to TRBJ2-7, with D possibly being TRBD1 (6 bases). This TCR derives from an adult with an advanced solid tumor such as melanoma, head and neck, liver or kidney cancer. This specimen consisted of CD4+ or CD8+ T cells sorted from blood, obtained in a trial of the OX40 agonist ivuxolimab. CDR3 region: CASSGHFYEQYF. CDR3 bases: TGTGCCAGTTCGGGACATTTCTACGAGCAGTACTTC. The full variable domain, in which reference TRBV19 and TRBJ2-7 provide the parts outside the CDR3, is DGGITQSPKYLFRKEGQNVTLSCEQNLNHDAMYWYRQDPGQGLRLIYYSQIVNDFQKGDIAEGYSVSREKKESFPLTVTSAQKNPTAFYLCASSGHFYEQYFGPGTRLTVT.